This T cell receptor beta chain was recovered during a study of blood T cell repertoires in COVID-19. Overall study context: PBMCs, B-cell-depleted T cells, or T cells provided the cDNA or gDNA that made up the material.

This clone was seen just once. Authors' processing steps: Scientists estimated how many nucleated cells there were by amplifying reference gene primers. Only in-frame clones appear in the TCRdb table, and some are missing; sequencing was by immunoSEQ multiplex PCR. Clone size and V and J calls were adopted from that table, with D and trimming inferred from the DNA. Of 150,000 to 200,000 clones in the sample, over 85% were seen once. Germline-derived CDR1 and CDR2 are KGHSH and LQKENI. CDR3 length equals 12 residues. V dropped 6 bases and J dropped 3 bases, with 9 bases sitting between them. V usage is TRBV18 and J usage is TRBJ2-7; D gene ambiguous. This TCR came from a woman aged 45 to 65 with acute or convalescent COVID-19. Sequencing was performed on peripheral blood. CDR3 sequence reads: CASSRGLYEQYF. CDR3 nucleotide sequence: TGTGCCAGCTCCCGCGGCCTCTACGAGCAGTACTTC.